The 11 T cell receptor beta chains in this list originate from one sample, sequenced in a study of STAT3 mutations in large granular lymphocyte leukemia. Study-wide results and caveats: Every T-LGLL patient had at least one immunodominant TCRbeta clonotype.

Only in-frame clones appear in the TCRdb table, and some are missing; sequencing was by immunoSEQ multiplex PCR. This table has 15,000 to 19,000 clones, roughly 91% appearing once. Their antigen targets remain unknown. The sequencing input was peripheral blood mononuclear cells. All receptors come from a woman aged 45-65 years with T-cell large granular lymphocyte leukemia. Some clones in this sample may be carry-over from other donors' samples.

The V gene is TRBV18, the J gene TRBJ2-7; 8 nucleotides match TRBD1. The CDR3 is 14 amino acids. V dropped 3 bases and J dropped 4; count of bases not matched to a gene: 5. The germline V gene encodes CDR1 KGHSH and CDR2 LQKENI. The chain's CDR3 is CASSPWTGPYEQYF. The CDR3 coding sequence is TGTGCCAGCTCACCCTGGACAGGGCCGTACGAGCAGTACTTC.

The J gene is TRBJ2-5, the V gene TRBV19; no clear D gene. Trimming took 5 bases from V and 5 from J, leaving 12 bases between them. Per the germline V gene, CDR1 is LNHDA and CDR2 is SQIVND (reference sequence). The CDR3 totals 13 residues. The CDR3 sequence: CASSVVRTETQYF. In DNA form, the CDR3 reads TGTGCCAGTAGTGTTGTCAGGACGGAGACCCAGTACTTC. Drawing the rest from reference TRBV19 and TRBJ2-5, the complete variable domain is DGGITQSPKYLFRKEGQNVTLSCEQNLNHDAMYWYRQDPGQGLRLIYYSQIVNDFQKGDIAEGYSVSREKKESFPLTVTSAQKNPTAFYLCASSVVRTETQYFGPGTRLLVL.

The chain is built from TRBV27 and TRBJ2-3, with 10 bases matching TRBD2. Unmatched junction bases numbered 7, after V lost 10 bases and J lost 0 bases. Germline loops: CDR1 MNHEY, CDR2 SMNVEV (reference sequence). The length of the CDR3 is 15 residues. The CDR3 sequence is CATSGTSVSTDTQYF. CDR3 nucleotides: TGTGCCACATCCGGGACTAGCGTTAGCACAGATACGCAGTATTTT.

The J gene is TRBJ2-7, the V gene TRBV28; 9 bases map to TRBD1. There are 17 residues in the CDR3. Germline V gene lookup returns CDR1 MDHEN and CDR2 SYDVKM. The ends lost 5 bases at V and 5 bases at J; junction bases unmatched: 16. The DNA of the CDR3 is TGTGCCAGCAGTACTCGCGACCGGGACAGGGCATACGACGAGCAGTACTTC. It is translated as CASSTRDRDRAYDEQYF.

V usage is TRBV28 and J usage is TRBJ2-7; weak D call: TRBD2 (5 bases). Looked up from germline, CDR1 is MDHEN and CDR2 is SYDVKM. The CDR3 consists of 12 residues. V was shortened by 9 bases and J by 4 bases, with 13 bases between the two germline ends. CDR3 nucleotide sequence: TGTGCCAGTTCCCTAGCAGATTACGAGCAGTACTTC. This sequence encodes CASSLADYEQYF. The complete variable domain, with remaining parts taken from reference TRBV28 and TRBJ2-7, reads DVKVTQSSRYLVKRTGEKVFLECVQDMDHENMFWYRQDPGLGLRLIYFSYDVKMKEKGDIPEGYSVSREKKERFSLILESASTNQTSMYLCASSLADYEQYFGPGTRLTVT.

The chain is built from TRBV27 and TRBJ1-4; 7 nucleotides align to TRBD1. CDR1 MNHEY and CDR2 SMNVEV come from the germline V gene (reference sequence). V was pared by 2 bases and J by 7 bases, with 4 bases of the junction left unmatched. This CDR3 spans 14 amino acids. The CDR3 DNA follows: TGTGCCAGCAGTTTAGGAGGGGGCTTTGAAAAACTGTTTTTT. Amino acid sequence: CASSLGGGFEKLFF.

The count of this clone is one. The chain employs TRBV5-6 and TRBJ1-5; no firm D call. Germline assignment: CDR1 SGHDT and CDR2 YYEEEE. The CDR3 runs 12 residues. The germline V and J ends were trimmed by 4 bases and 4 bases, with 6 bases remaining between them. Here the CDR3 reads CASSKGNQPQHF. The CDR3 nucleotides read TGTGCCAGCAGCAAAGGGAATCAGCCCCAGCATTTT.

The count of this clone is one. The CDR3 region is CASSFQPGGGYTF. The CDR3 coding sequence is TGTGCCAGCAGCTTCCAACCAGGGGGTGGCTACACCTTC. The chain carries TRBV7-2 and TRBJ1-2; TRBD1 agrees at 7 bases. Looked up from germline, CDR1 is SGHTA and CDR2 is FQGNSA. Losses at the gene ends were 3 bases for V and 7 bases for J; bases not matched to a gene: 5. The CDR3 sequence is 13 residues long.

V and J are TRBV6-5 and TRBJ1-1; D is undetermined. Trimming removed 2 bases from V and 1 base from J, with 5 bases in between. The length of the CDR3 is 13 residues. Germline V gives CDR1 MNHEY, CDR2 SVGAGI. The CDR3 DNA follows: TGTGCCAGCAGTTACGACGGGAACACTGAAGCTTTCTTT. Translating gives CASSYDGNTEAFF.

The chain couples TRBV27 to TRBJ1-2; D unresolved. The V gene lost 5 bases and the J gene lost 3 bases, with 10 bases spanning the gap. CDR1 is MNHEY, CDR2 SMNVEV, per germline (reference sequence). This CDR3 spans 13 amino acids. CDR3 sequence reads: CASSADTYYGYTF. Written as DNA, the CDR3 is TGTGCCAGCAGTGCCGACACGTACTATGGCTACACCTTC.

Concerning this clone itself: Additional DNA sequences in this sample encode the identical CDR3. The rearrangement links TRBV5-1 to TRBJ2-2, with D uncertain. The CDR3 runs 14 residues. The V end lost 4 bases, the J end lost 1 base, and 8 bases lay between the germline ends. CDR1 SGHRS and CDR2 YFSETQ come from the germline V gene. The CDR3 is CASSPDGNTGELFF. The CDR3 nucleotides are TGCGCCAGCAGCCCGGACGGGAACACCGGGGAGCTGTTTTTT.